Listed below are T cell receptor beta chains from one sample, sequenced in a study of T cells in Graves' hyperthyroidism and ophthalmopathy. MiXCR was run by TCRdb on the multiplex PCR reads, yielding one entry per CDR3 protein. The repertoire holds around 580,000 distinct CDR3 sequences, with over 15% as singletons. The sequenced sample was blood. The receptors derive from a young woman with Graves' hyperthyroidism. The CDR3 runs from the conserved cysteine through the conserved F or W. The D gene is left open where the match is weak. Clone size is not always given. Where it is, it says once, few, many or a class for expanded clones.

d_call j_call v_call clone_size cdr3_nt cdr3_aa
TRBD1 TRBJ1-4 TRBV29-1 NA TGCAGCGTCGCTCTACCCGGGACAGGGAATGAAAAACTGTTTTTT CSVALPGTGNEKLFF
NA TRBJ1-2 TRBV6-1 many TGTGCCAGCAGTGAAAATGCAGTAAACTATGGCTACACCTTC CASSENAVNYGYTF
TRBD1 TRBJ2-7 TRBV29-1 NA TGCAGCGTTGTATTATGGGACAGGGGTTTGGACGAGCAGTACTTC CSVVLWDRGLDEQYF
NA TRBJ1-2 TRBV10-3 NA TGTGCCATCAGCTTCGACACTAACTATGGCTACACCTTC CAISFDTNYGYTF
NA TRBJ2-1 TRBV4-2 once TGTGCCAGCAATCGGGGGCGGAACCCCTACAATGAGCAGTTCTTC CASNRGRNPYNEQFF
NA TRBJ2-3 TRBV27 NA TGTGCCAGCAGTCCGCCCTGGAATCCGACAGATACGCAGTATTTT CASSPPWNPTDTQYF
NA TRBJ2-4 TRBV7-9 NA TGTGCCAGCAGCCAGGCGATGGGGTTGGTCAAAAACATTCAGTACTTC CASSQAMGLVKNIQYF
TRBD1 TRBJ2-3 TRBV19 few TGTGCCAGTAGTATCTCGTCGGCGAGGACAGGGGTCCGCGGAGATACGCAGTATTTT CASSISSARTGVRGDTQYF
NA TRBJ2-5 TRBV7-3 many TGTGCCAGCAGCTTACTCCGGTCGGAGACCCAGTACTTC CASSLLRSETQYF
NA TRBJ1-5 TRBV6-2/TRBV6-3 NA TGTGCCAGCAGCTTCTCGGGGAGCGGTCAGCCCCAGCATTTT CASSFSGSGQPQHF
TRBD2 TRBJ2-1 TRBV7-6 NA TGTGCCAGCAACCCGACCCTAGCGGGGGGGCCCAATGAGCAGTTCTTC CASNPTLAGGPNEQFF
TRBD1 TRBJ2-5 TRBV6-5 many TGTGCCAGCAGTTACTCTATAGGGGGCGGGACCCAGTACTTC CASSYSIGGGTQYF
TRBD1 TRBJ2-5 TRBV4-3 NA TGCGCCAGCAGCCCCCGGGACAGGGTGCAGACCCAGTACTTC CASSPRDRVQTQYF
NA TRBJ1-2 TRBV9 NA TGTGCCAGCAGCGAGAGCAGCAGGGACTATGGCTACACCTTC CASSESSRDYGYTF
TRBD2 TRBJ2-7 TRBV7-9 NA TGTGCCAGCAGCTCCCGAGAAGCTAGCGGCGGCTACGAGCAGTACTTC CASSSREASGGYEQYF
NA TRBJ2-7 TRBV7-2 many TGTGCCAGCAGCGGGATTCCTCGGTCTTTCAACTCCTACGAGCAGTACTTC CASSGIPRSFNSYEQYF
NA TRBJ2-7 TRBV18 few TGTGCCAGCTCACCGCCCGGAATCTCAGGCGAGCAGTACTTC CASSPPGISGEQYF
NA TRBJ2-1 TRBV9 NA TGTGCCAGCAGCGTCAGTCCCGAGAATGAGCAGTTCTTC CASSVSPENEQFF
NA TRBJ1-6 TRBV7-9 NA TGTGCCAGCAGCTCGCCTATATTGCCCCTCCACTTT CASSSPILPLHF
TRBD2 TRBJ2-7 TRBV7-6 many TGTGCCAGCAGCTTAGATCTAGCGGGAGCCGGCGAGCAGTACTTC CASSLDLAGAGEQYF
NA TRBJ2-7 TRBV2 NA TGTGCCAGCAGTTTACCGATTGGATTTAGAAGCTCCTACGAGCAGTACTTC CASSLPIGFRSSYEQYF
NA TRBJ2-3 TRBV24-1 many TGTGCCACCAGTGATCCCGGTAGGGGGGATACGCAGTATTTT CATSDPGRGDTQYF
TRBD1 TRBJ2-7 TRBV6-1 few TGTGCCAGCACGTGGGACAGGGCCTACGAGCAGTACTTC CASTWDRAYEQYF
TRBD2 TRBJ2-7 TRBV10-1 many TGCGCCAGCAGTGACGGGGGGACGGCCTACGAGCAGTACTTC CASSDGGTAYEQYF
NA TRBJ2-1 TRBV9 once TGTGCCAGCAGCCCCGTGGAGGGGGGGAGCTCCTACAATGAGCAGTTCTTC CASSPVEGGSSYNEQFF
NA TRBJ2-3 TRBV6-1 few TGTGCCAGCAGCCCGTGGGGGTACACAGATACGCAGTATTTT CASSPWGYTDTQYF
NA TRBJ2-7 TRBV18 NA TGTGCCAGCTGCCCCACACAGAACTCTTACGAGCAGTACTTC CASCPTQNSYEQYF
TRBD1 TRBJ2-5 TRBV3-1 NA TGTGCCAGCAGCTCCGCCGGGACAGGGCGACAAGAGACCCAGTACTTC CASSSAGTGRQETQYF
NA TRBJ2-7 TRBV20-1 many TGCAGTGCTAGATTTGCTTTCGAGCAGTACTTC CSARFAFEQYF
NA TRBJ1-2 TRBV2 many TGTGCCAGCAGTGAATTTAAAGGCTCTAACTATGGCTACACCTTC CASSEFKGSNYGYTF
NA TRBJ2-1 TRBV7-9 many TGTGCCAGCAGCTTAGCAGAGGACACCAGCTCCTACAATGAGCAGTTCTTC CASSLAEDTSSYNEQFF
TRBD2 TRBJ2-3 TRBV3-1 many TGTGCCAGCAGCCAAGAGTTTTGGCATCGGGAGGGAACAGATACGCAGTATTTT CASSQEFWHREGTDTQYF
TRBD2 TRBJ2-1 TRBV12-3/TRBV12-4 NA TGTGCCAGCAGTTTAAATGGGCGGGAGAGCGATGAGCAGTTCTTC CASSLNGRESDEQFF
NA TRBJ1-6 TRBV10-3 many TGTGCCATCAGTGAGTCCGCAGGGCCTAATTCACCCCTCCACTTT CAISESAGPNSPLHF
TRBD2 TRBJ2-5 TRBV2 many TGTGCCAGCAGACGGACTAGCGGGAGCGAGACCCAGTACTTC CASRRTSGSETQYF
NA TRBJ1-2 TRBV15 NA TGTGCCACCAGCAGAGATCACACAGGCTCGCGAGGCTACACCTTC CATSRDHTGSRGYTF
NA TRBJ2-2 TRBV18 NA TGTGCCAGCTCACCCCCCCACCGCGGAGAGCTGTTTTTT CASSPPHRGELFF
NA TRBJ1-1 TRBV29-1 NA TGCAGCGTTGAAGATAGGGGCCGGAACACTGAAGCTTTCTTT CSVEDRGRNTEAFF
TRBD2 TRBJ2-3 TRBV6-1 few TGTGCCAGCAGTACCACTAGCGGAGACACAGATACGCAGTATTTT CASSTTSGDTDTQYF
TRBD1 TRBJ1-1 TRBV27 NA TGTGCCAGCAGTCGACAGGGTGAGGGGTTTATGAACACTGAAGCTTTCTTT CASSRQGEGFMNTEAFF
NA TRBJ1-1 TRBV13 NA TGTGCCGCAGTAAGGAACACTGAAGCTTTCTTT CAAVRNTEAFF
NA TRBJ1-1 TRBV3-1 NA TGTGCCAGCAGCCAAGCGCCGGGGGGGGTGGGGAACACTGAAGCTTTCTTT CASSQAPGGVGNTEAFF
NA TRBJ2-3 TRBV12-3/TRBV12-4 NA TGTGCCAGCAGATTCCGCCTCACAGATACGCAGTATTTT CASRFRLTDTQYF
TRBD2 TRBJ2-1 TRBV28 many TGTGCCAACAGTTTCCTAGCGGGAGGGCACAATGAGCAGTTCTTC CANSFLAGGHNEQFF
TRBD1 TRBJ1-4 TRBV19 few TGTGCCAGTAGTAACGACAGGGTTGCAACTAATGAAAAACTGTTTTTT CASSNDRVATNEKLFF
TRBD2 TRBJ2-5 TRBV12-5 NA TGTGCTAGTGGGGCTGGACTAGCGGGGGGCGAAGAGACCCAGTACTTC CASGAGLAGGEETQYF
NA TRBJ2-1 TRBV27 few TGTGCCAGCAGTTTTGGCTACCACAATGAGCAGTTCTTC CASSFGYHNEQFF
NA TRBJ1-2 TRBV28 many TGTGCCAGCAGTTCCATGGTTCAGGGGTGGAACTATGGCTACACCTTC CASSSMVQGWNYGYTF